The source of this T cell receptor (beta chain) is a study of blood T cell repertoires in COVID-19 (dated by TCRdb to 2018 to 2021). A note on the overall study: Samples from collaborators originated in the United States, Italy and Spain and spanned both the acute and convalescent phases of COVID-19. The material from the prospective study consisted of cDNA or gDNA derived from T cells, B-cell-depleted T cells, or PBMCs. Subjects who had been exposed to COVID-19, were actively infected with it, or had recovered from it provided the deeply sampled blood TCRbeta repertoires that made up the dataset. The repertoires were made available in a free public database intended to serve as a resource for research on the immune response to SARS-CoV-2. The samples were drawn from the first 160 participants of the ongoing ImmuneRACE study and from 950 to 1,500 subjects provided by 6 global collaborators. The sample metadata nearly always contained a de-identified subject ID, COVID-19 status, age in years and sex. HLA class I and class II types, where available, came from metadata supplied by the sample provider rather than from assay-based typing. The investigation overall reported the following: The amount of clinical and demographic metadata varied by source and participant and was provided uncurated.

The CDR3 covers 13 residues, taking in both the cysteine and the phenylalanine. The sequence is cut down to CDR3 DNA, 39 bases in frame from base 1. The germline V gene (reference sequence) yields LNHDA for CDR1 and SQIVND for CDR2. Deletion took 7 bases off V and 1 base off J, with a span of 7 bases between the germline ends. TCRbeta CDR3 regions were amplified from genomic DNA by means of the immunoSEQ Assay, a bias-controlled multiplex PCR. In the original analysis: Within the assay, amplification of reference gene primers was used to estimate how many nucleated cells each sample contained. To quantify the absolute abundance of each unique TCRbeta CDR3 rearrangement, sequence reads were collapsed and filtered. For each sample, productive Simpson clonality was calculated as the square root of Simpson's diversity index over productive rearrangements. Sourced from immuneACCESS, this table was stored by TCRdb with only in-frame sequences that have V and J called. A share of the clones is absent; for the studies checked, an unresolved V gene accounts for under half, and the remainder has no known explanation. D and trimming were read from the DNA, whereas the V and J calls and clone size are those reported in that table. In all, the sample holds 200,000 to 250,000 clones, and more than 75% of those were seen once. The top ten clones comprise more than 10% of the sample.

In the case of this clone: It lacks a known antigen. No much larger clone is present one base from it, and per-base qualities are unavailable.

The collaborating institutions used their own protocols to collect whole blood in K2EDTA tubes. For TCRbeta analysis, collaborators shipped samples in one of three forms: frozen whole blood, isolated PBMCs, or DNA extracted from either of those sample types. This chain is built from TRBV19 and TRBJ2-2, with the D gene call left open. The sequence derives from a human donor in a cohort sampled during active COVID-19. Sequencing was carried out using peripheral blood. In nucleotides, the sequence is TGTGCCAGTAACATATTGAACACCGGGGAGCTGTTTTTT. This gives the protein CASNILNTGELFF.